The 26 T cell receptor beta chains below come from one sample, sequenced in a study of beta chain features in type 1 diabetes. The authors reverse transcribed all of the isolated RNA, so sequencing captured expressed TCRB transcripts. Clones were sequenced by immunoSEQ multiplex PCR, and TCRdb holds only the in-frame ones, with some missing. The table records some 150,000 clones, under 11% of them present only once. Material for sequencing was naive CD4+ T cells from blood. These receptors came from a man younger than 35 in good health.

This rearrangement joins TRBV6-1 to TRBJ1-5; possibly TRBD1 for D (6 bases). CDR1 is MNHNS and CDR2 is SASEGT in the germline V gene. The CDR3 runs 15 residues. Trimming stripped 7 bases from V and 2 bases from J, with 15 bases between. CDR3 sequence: CASMTGEGGNQPQHF. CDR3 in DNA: TGTGCCAGCATGACGGGGGAGGGGGGCAATCAGCCCCAGCATTTT.

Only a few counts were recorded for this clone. In DNA, the CDR3 is TGTGCCAGCCGCGCGCAGGGTCGGGAGACCCAGTACTTC. This encodes CASRAQGRETQYF. This chain links TRBV28 with TRBJ2-5; D is possibly TRBD1 (5 bases). V lost 8 bases and J lost 5, with 15 bases in between. The CDR3 runs 13 residues. Germline assignment: CDR1 MDHEN and CDR2 SYDVKM.

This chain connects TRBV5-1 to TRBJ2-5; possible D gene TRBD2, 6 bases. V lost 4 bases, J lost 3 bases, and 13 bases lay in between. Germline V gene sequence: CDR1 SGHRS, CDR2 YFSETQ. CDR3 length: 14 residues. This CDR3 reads CASSPERVKETQYF. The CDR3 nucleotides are TGCGCCAGCAGCCCCGAGCGGGTTAAAGAGACCCAGTACTTC.

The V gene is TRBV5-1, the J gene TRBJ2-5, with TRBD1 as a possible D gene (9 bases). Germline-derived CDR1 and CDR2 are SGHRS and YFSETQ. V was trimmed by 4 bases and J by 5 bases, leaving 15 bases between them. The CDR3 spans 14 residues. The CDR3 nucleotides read TGCGCCAGCAGCGGGACAGGGACTAGGGAGACCCAGTACTTC. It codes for CASSGTGTRETQYF.

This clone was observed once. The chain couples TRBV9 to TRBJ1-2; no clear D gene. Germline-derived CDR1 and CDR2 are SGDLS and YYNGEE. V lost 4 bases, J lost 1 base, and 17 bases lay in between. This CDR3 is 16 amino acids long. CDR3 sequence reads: CASSPLMNTLNYGYTF. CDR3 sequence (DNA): TGTGCCAGCAGCCCTCTCATGAACACCCTTAACTATGGCTACACCTTC.

In DNA, the CDR3 is TGTGCCAGCAGCTGGGGCGGGACTAGCGGGCCCGCCGAGCAGTACTTC. It specifies CASSWGGTSGPAEQYF. This chain connects TRBV7-2 to TRBJ2-7; 12 bases are a match to TRBD2. J gave up 6 bases and V 4 bases, and 10 bases lay outside the gene matches. CDR3 size: 16 residues. Germline V gene sequence: CDR1 SGHTA, CDR2 FQGNSA.

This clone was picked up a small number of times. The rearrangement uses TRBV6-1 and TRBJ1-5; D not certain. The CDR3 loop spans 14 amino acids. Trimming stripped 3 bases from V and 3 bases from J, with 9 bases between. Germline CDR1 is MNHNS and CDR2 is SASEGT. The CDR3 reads CASSDNRYNQPQHF. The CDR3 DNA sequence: TGTGCCAGCAGTGACAACAGATACAATCAGCCCCAGCATTTT.

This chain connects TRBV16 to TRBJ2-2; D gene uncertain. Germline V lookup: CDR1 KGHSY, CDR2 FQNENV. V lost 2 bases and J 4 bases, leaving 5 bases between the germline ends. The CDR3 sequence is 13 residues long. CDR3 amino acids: CASSQRGTGELFF. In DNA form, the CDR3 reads TGTGCCAGCAGCCAACGAGGCACCGGGGAGCTGTTTTTT.

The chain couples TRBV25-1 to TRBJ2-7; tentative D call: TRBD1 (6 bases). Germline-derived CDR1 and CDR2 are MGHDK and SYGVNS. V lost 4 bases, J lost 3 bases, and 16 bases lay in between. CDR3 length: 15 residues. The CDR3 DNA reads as TGTGCCAGCAGTGTCCGGGACACCGCGGACTACGAGCAGTACTTC. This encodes CASSVRDTADYEQYF.

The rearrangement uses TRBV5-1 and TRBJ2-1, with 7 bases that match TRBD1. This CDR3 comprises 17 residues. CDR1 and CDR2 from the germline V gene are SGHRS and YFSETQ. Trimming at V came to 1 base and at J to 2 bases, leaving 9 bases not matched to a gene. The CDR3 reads CASSLRLGQVTYNEQFF. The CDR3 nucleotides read TGCGCCAGCAGCTTGAGGCTTGGACAGGTGACCTACAATGAGCAGTTCTTC.

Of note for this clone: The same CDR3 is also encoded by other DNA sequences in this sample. The CDR3 DNA follows: TGCGCCAGCAGCTTGGCACTAGCGGGGGGGCAAGAGACCCAGTACTTC. Translated, it gives CASSLALAGGQETQYF. The chain joins TRBV5-1 to TRBJ2-5; 13 bases align to TRBD2. After removal of 0 bases from V and 2 bases from J, the junction contained 1 base not matched to a gene. Germline-derived CDR1 and CDR2 are SGHRS and YFSETQ. The CDR3 covers 16 residues.

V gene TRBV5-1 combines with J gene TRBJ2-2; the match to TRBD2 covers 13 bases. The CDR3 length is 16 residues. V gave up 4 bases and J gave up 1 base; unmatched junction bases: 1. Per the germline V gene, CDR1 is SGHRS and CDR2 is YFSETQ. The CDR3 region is CASSRLAGGNTGELFF. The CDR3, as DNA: TGCGCCAGCAGCCGACTAGCGGGGGGGAACACCGGGGAGCTGTTTTTT.

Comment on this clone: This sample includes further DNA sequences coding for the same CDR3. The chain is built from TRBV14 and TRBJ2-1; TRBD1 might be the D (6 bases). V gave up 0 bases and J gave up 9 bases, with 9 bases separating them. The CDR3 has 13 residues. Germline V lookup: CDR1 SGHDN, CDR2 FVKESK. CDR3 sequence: CASSQDRGGEQFF. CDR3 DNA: TGTGCCAGCAGCCAAGATCGAGGGGGTGAGCAGTTCTTC.

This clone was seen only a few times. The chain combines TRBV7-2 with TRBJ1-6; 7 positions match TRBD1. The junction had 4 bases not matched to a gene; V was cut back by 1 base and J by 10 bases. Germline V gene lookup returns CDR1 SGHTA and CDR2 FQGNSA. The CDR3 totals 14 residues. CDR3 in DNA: TGTGCCAGCAGCTTAGAGACAGGGCTGTCACCCCTCCACTTT. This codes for CASSLETGLSPLHF. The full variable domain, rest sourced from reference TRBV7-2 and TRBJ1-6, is GAGVSQSPSNKVTEKGKDVELRCDPISGHTALYWYRQSLGQGLEFLIYFQGNSAPDKSGLPSDRFSAERTGGSVSTLTIQRTQQEDSAVYLCASSLETGLSPLHFGNGTRLTVT.

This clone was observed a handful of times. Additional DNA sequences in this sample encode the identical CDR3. The CDR3 bases are TGCGCCAGCAGCTTGGGTGGAGGGACAGATACGCAGTATTTT. Protein: CASSLGGGTDTQYF. J is TRBJ2-3 and V is TRBV5-1; D is perhaps TRBD2 (6 bases). Trimming removed 0 bases from V and 3 bases from J, with 8 bases in between. This CDR3 has 14 residues. Germline lookup yields CDR1 SGHRS and CDR2 YFSETQ.

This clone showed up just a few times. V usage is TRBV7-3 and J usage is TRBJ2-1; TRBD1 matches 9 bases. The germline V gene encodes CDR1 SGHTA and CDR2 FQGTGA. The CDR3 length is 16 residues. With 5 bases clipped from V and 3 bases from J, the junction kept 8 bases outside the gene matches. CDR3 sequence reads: CASSPWTGDNYNEQFF. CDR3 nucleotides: TGTGCCAGCAGCCCCTGGACAGGGGATAACTACAATGAGCAGTTCTTC.

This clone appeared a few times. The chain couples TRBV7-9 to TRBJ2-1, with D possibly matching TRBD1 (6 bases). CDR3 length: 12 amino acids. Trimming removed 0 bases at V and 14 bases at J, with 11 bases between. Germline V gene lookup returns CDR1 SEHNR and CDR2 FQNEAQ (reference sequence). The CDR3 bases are TGTGCCAGCAGCTTAGCGCTCAGGGGAGAGTTCTTC. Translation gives CASSLALRGEFF. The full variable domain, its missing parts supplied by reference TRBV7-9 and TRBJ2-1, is DTGVSQNPRHKITKRGQNVTFRCDPISEHNRLYWYRQTLGQGPEFLTYFQNEAQLEKSRLLSDRFSAERPKGSFSTLEIQRTEQGDSAMYLCASSLALRGEFFGPGTRLTVL.

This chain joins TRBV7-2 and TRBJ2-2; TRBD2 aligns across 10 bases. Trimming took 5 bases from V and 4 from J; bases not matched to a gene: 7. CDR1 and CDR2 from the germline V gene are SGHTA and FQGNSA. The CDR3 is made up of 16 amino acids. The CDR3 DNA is TGTGCCAGCAGCACCGGGACTAGCGCGACCACCGGGGAGCTGTTTTTT. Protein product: CASSTGTSATTGELFF.

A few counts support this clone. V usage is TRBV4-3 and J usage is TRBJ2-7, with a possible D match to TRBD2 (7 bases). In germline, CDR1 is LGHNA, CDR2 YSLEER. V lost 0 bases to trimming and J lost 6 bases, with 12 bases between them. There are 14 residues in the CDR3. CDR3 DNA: TGCGCCAGCAGCCAAGATTCTGGGGGGGCCGAGCAGTACTTC. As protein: CASSQDSGGAEQYF.

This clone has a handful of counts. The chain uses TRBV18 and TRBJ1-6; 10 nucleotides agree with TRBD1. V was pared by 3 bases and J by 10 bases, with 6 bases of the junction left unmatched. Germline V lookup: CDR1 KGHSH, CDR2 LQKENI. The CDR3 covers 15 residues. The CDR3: CASSPPPGQGSPLHF. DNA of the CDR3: TGTGCCAGCTCACCCCCACCGGGACAGGGGTCACCCCTCCACTTT.

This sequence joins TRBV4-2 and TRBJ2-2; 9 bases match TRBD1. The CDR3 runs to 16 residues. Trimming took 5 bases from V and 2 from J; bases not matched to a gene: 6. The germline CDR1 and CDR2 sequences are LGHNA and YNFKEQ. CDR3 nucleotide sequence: TGTGCCAGCAGCTCAGTGGGACAGGGAAACACCGGGGAGCTGTTTTTT. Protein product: CASSSVGQGNTGELFF.

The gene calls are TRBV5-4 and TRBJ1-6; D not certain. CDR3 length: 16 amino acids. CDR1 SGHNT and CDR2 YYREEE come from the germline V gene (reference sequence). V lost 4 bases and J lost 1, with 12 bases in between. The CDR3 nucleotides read TGTGCCAGCAGCCCAGGCGGGGAATCCTATAATTCACCCCTCCACTTT. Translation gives CASSPGGESYNSPLHF.

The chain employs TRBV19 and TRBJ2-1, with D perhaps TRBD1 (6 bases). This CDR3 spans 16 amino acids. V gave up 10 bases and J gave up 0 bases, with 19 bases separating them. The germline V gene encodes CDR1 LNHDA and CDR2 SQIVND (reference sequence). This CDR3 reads CATRRRGTSSYNEQFF. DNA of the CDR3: TGTGCCACCAGAAGGAGAGGGACAAGCTCCTACAATGAGCAGTTCTTC.

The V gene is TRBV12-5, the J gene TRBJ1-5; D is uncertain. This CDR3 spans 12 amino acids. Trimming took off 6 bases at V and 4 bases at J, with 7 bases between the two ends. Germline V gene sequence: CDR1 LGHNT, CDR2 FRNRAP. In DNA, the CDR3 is TGTGCTAGTGGCATGACTAATCAGCCCCAGCATTTT. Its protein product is CASGMTNQPQHF.

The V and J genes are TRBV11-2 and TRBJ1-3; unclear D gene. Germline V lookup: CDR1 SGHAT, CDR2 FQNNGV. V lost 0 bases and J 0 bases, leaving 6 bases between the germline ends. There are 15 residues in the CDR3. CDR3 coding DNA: TGTGCCAGCAGCTTAGATCCCTTCTCTGGAAACACCATATATTTT. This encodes CASSLDPFSGNTIYF. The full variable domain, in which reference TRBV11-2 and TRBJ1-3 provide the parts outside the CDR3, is EAGVAQSPRYKIIEKRQSVAFWCNPISGHATLYWYQQILGQGPKLLIQFQNNGVVDDSQLPKDRFSAERLKGVDSTLKIQPAKLEDSAVYLCASSLDPFSGNTIYFGEGSWLTVV.

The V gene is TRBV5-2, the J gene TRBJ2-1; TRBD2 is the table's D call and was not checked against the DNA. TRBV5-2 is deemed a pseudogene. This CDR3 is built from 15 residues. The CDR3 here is CASSSTSGGFDEQFF. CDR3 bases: TGTGCCAGCAGCTCCACTAGCGGGGGGTTCGATGAGCAGTTCTTC.